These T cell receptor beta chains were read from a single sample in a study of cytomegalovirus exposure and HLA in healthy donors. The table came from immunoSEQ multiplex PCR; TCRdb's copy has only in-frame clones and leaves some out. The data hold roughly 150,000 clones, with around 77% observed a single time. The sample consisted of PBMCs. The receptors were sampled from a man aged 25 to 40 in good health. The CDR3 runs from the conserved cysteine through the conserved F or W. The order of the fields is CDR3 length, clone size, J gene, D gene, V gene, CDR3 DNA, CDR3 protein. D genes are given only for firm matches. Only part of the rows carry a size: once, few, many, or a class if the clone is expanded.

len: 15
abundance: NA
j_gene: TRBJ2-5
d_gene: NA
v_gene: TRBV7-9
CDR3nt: TGTGCCAGCAGCTTAGCGCAGGGTCCGCAAGAGACCCAGTACTTC
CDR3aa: CASSLAQGPQETQYF

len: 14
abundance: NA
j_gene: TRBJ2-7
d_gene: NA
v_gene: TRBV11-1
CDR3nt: TGTGCCAGCAGCCCCGAGGGACATCGCAACGAGCAGTACTTC
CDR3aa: CASSPEGHRNEQYF

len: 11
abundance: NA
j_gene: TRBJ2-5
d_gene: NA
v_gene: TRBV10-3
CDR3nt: TGTGCCATCTCTACGGAAGAGACCCAGTACTTC
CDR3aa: CAISTEETQYF

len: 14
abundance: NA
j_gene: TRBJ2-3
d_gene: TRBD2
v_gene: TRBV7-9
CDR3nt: TGTTCCAGCAGCGACGGACTAGTTGCAGATACGCAGTATTTT
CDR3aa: CSSSDGLVADTQYF

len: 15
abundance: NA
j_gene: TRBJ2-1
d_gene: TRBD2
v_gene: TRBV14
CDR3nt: TGTGCCAGCAGCCGACTAGCGGGCTCCTACAATGAGCAGTTCTTC
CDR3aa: CASSRLAGSYNEQFF

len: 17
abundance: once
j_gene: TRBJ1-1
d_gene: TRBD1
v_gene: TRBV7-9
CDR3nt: TGTGCCAGCAGCTTCCCACAAAAACAGGGGGGGACCACTGAAGCTTTCTTT
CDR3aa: CASSFPQKQGGTTEAFF

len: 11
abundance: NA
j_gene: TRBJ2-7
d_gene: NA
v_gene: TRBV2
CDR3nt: TGTGCCAGCGGACAGCTCTACGAGCAGTACTTC
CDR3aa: CASGQLYEQYF

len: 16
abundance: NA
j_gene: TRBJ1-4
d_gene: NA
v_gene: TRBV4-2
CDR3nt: TGTGCCAGCAGCCAAGATGTCAGGGCACTAAATGAAAAACTGTTTTTT
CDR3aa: CASSQDVRALNEKLFF

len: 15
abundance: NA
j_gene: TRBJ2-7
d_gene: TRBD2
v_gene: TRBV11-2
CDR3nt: TGTGCCAGCAGCCGACTAGCGGGGAACTCCTACGAGCAGTACTTC
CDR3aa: CASSRLAGNSYEQYF

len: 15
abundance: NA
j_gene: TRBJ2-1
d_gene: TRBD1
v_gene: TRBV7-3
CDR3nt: TGTGCCAGCAGCTTAGGGGGACAGCCCTACAATGAGCAGTTCTTC
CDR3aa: CASSLGGQPYNEQFF

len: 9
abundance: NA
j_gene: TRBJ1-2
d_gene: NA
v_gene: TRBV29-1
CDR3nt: TGCGGCACCCTCGAAGACTACACCTTC
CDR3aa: CGTLEDYTF

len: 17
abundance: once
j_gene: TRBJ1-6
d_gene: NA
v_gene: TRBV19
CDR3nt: TGTGCCAGTAGTCGAACAGAGCCGAGCTCCTATAATTCACCCCTCCACTTT
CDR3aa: CASSRTEPSSYNSPLHF

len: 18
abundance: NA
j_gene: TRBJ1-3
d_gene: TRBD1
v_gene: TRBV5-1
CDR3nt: TGCGCCAGCAGCGGGACCTCCGGGACAGGGGTTTTAGGAAACACCATATATTTT
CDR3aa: CASSGTSGTGVLGNTIYF

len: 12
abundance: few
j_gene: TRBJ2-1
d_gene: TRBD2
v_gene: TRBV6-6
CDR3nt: TGTGCCAGCACGGGACTAGCGGATGAGCAGTTCTTC
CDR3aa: CASTGLADEQFF

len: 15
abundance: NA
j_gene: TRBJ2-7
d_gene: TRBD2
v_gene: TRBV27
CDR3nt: TGTGCCAGCAGGGGGACTAGCGGGAGTTCCTACGAGCAGTACTTC
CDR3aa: CASRGTSGSSYEQYF